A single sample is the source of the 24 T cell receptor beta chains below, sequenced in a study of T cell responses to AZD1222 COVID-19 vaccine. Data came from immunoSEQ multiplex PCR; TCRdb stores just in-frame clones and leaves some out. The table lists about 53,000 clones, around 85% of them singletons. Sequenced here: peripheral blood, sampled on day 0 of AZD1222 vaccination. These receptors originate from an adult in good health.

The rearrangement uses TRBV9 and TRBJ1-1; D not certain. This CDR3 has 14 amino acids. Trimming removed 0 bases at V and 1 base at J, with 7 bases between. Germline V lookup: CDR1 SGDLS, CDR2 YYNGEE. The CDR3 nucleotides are TGTGCCAGCAGCGTAGGGACGGGGAACACTGAAGCTTTCTTT. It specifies CASSVGTGNTEAFF.

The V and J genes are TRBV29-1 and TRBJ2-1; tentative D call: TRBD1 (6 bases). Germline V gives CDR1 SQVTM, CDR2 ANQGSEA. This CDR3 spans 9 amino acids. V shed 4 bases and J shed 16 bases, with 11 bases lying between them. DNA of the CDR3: TGCAGCGTTGGGCAGGGGAAATTCTTC. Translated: CSVGQGKFF.

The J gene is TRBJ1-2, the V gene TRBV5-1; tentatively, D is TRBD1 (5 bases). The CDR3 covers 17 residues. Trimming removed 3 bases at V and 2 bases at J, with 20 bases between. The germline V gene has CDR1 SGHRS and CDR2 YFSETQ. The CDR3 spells CASSSPGRSSFNYGYTF. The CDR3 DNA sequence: TGCGCCAGCAGCTCCCCAGGGAGGAGCTCTTTCAACTATGGCTACACCTTC. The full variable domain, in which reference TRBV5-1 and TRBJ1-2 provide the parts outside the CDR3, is KAGVTQTPRYLIKTRGQQVTLSCSPISGHRSVSWYQQTPGQGLQFLFEYFSETQRNKGNFPGRFSGRQFSNSRSEMNVSTLELGDSALYLCASSSPGRSSFNYGYTFGSGTRLTVV.

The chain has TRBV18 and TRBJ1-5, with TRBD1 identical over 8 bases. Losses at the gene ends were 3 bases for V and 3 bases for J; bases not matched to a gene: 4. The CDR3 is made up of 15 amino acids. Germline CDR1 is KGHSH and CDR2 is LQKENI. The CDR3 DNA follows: TGTGCCAGCTCACCGACAGGGGTGGACAATCAGCCCCAGCATTTT. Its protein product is CASSPTGVDNQPQHF.

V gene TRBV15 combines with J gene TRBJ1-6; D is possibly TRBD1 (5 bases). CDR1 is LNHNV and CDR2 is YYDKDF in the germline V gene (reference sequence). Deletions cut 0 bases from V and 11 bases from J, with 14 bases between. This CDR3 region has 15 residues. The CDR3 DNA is TGTGCCACCAGCAGAGATTTGGCAGCGGGGGCACCCCTCCACTTT. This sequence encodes CATSRDLAAGAPLHF.

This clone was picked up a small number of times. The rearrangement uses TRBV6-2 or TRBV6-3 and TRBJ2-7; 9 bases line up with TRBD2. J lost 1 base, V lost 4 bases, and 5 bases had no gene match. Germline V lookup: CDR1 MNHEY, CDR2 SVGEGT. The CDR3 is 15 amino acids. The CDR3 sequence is CASSSRLAESYEQYF. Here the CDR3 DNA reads TGTGCCAGCAGTTCGCGACTAGCGGAATCCTACGAGCAGTACTTC.

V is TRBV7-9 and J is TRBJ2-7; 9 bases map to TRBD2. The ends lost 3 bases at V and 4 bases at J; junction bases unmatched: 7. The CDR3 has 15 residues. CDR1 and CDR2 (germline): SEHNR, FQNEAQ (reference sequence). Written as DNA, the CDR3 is TGTGCCAGCAGCTTTGTTGGCGGGAGGGCTTACGAGCAGTACTTC. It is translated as CASSFVGGRAYEQYF. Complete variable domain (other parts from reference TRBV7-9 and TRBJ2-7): DTGVSQNPRHKITKRGQNVTFRCDPISEHNRLYWYRQTLGQGPEFLTYFQNEAQLEKSRLLSDRFSAERPKGSFSTLEIQRTEQGDSAMYLCASSFVGGRAYEQYFGPGTRLTVT.

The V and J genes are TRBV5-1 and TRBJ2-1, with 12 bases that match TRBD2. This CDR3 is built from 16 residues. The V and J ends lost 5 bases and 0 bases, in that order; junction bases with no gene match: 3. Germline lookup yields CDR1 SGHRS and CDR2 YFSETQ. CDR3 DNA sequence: TGCGCCAGCAGGGAGGGACTAGCGGGCTCCTACAATGAGCAGTTCTTC. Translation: CASREGLAGSYNEQFF.

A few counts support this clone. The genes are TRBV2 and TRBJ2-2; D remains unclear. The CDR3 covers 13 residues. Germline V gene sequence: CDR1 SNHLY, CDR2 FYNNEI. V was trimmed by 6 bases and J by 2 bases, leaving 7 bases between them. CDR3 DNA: TGTGCCAGCAGATTACAAAACACCGGGGAGCTGTTTTTT. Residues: CASRLQNTGELFF.

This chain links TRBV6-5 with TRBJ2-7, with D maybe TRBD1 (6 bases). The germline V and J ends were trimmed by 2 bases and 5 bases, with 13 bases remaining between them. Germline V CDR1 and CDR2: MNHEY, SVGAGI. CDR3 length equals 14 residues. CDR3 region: CASSYDQGTHEQYF. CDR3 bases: TGTGCCAGCAGTTACGACCAGGGGACCCACGAGCAGTACTTC.

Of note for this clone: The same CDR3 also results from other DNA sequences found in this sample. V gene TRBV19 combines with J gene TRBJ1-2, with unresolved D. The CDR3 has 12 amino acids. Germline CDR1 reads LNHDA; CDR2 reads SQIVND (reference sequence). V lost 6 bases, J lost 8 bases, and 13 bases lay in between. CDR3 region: CASRGGSVGYTF. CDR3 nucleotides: TGTGCCAGTAGAGGCGGGAGTGTGGGCTACACCTTC.

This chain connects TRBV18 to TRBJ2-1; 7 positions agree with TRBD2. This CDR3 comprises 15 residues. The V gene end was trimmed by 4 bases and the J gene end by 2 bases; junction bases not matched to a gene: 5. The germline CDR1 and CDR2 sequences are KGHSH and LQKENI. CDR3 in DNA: TGTGCCAGCTCACTTCAGCGGGATCCCTACAATGAGCAGTTCTTC. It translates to CASSLQRDPYNEQFF.

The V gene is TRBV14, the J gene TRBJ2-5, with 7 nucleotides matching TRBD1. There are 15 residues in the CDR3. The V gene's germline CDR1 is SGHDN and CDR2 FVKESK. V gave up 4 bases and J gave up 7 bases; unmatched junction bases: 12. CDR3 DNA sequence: TGTGCCAGCAGCCCCCTAGGGGGCAGTCCGGGGACCCAGTACTTC. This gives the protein CASSPLGGSPGTQYF. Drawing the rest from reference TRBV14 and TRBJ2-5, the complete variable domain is EAGVTQFPSHSVIEKGQTVTLRCDPISGHDNLYWYRRVMGKEIKFLLHFVKESKQDESGMPNNRFLAERTGGTYSTLKVQPAELEDSGVYFCASSPLGGSPGTQYFGPGTRLLVL.

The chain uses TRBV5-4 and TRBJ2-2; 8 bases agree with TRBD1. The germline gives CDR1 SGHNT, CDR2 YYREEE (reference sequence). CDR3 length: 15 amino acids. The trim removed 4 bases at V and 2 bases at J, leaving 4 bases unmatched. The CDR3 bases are TGTGCCAGCAGCAAGGGACAGGCAAACACCGGGGAGCTGTTTTTT. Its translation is CASSKGQANTGELFF.

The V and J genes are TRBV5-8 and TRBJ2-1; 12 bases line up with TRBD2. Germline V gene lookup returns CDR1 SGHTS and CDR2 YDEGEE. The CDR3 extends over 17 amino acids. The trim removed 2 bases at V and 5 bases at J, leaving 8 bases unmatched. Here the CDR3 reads CASSFGQLAGGNNEQFF. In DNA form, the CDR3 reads TGTGCCAGCAGCTTTGGTCAACTAGCGGGGGGTAACAATGAGCAGTTCTTC.

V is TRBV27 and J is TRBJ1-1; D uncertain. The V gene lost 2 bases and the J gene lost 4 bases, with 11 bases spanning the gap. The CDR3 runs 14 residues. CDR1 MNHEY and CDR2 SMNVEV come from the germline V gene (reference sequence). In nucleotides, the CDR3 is TGTGCCAGCAGTTTAACCCCACTGGGCACTGAAGCTTTCTTT. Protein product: CASSLTPLGTEAFF.

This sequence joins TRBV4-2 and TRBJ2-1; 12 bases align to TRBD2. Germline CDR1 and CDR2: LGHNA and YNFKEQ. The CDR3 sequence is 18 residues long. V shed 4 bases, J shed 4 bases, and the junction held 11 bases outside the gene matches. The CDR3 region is CASSPRDRTSGEYNEQFF. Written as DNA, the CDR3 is TGTGCCAGCAGCCCACGTGACAGGACTAGCGGGGAGTACAATGAGCAGTTCTTC.

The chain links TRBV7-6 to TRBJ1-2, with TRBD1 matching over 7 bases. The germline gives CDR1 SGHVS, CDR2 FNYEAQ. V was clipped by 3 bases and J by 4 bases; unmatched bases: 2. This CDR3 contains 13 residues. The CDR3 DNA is TGTGCCAGCAGCTTCAACAGGGGCTATGGCTACACCTTC. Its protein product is CASSFNRGYGYTF.

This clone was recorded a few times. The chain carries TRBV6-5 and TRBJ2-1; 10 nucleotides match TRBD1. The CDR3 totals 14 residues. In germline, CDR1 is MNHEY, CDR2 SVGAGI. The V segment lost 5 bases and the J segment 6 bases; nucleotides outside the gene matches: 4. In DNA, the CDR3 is TGTGCCAGCAGTACCGGGACAGGGGTCAATGAGCAGTTCTTC. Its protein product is CASSTGTGVNEQFF.

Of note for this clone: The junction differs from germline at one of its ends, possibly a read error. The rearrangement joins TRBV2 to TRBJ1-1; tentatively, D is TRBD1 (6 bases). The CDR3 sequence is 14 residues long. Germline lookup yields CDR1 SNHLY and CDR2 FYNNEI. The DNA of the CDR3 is TGTGCCACCAGTCGGGCAGGGGAAAGGGGTGAAGCTTTCTTT. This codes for CATSRAGERGEAFF.

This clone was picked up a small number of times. This chain's CDR3 is CASSLRSGGATPNTGELFF. As DNA, the CDR3 is TGTGCCAGCAGCCTCAGGTCAGGGGGTGCGACTCCAAACACCGGGGAGCTGTTTTTT. The chain employs TRBV7-6 and TRBJ2-2; 7 bases match TRBD1. V was pared by 5 bases and J by 2 bases, with 17 bases of the junction left unmatched. The CDR3 consists of 19 residues. CDR1 is SGHVS and CDR2 is FNYEAQ in the germline V gene.

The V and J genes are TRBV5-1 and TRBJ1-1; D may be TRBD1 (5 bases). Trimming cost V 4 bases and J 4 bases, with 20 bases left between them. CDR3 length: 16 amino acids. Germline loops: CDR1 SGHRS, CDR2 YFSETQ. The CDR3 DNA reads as TGCGCCAGCAGCCCGTGGGGGACGATGACGGGCACTGAAGCTTTCTTT. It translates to CASSPWGTMTGTEAFF.

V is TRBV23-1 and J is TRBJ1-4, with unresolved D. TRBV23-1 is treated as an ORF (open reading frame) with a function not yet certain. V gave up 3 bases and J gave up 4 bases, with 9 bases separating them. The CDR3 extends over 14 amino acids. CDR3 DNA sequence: TGCGCCAGCAGTCATATAGGCTTTAATGAAAAACTGTTTTTT. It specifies CASSHIGFNEKLFF.

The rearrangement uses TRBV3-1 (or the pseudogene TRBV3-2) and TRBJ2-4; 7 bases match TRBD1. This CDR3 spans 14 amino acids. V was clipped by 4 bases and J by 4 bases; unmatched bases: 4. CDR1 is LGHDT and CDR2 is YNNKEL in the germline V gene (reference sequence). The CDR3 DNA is TGTGCCAGCAGCCCCGGGACAGCGAAAAACATTCAGTACTTC. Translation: CASSPGTAKNIQYF.